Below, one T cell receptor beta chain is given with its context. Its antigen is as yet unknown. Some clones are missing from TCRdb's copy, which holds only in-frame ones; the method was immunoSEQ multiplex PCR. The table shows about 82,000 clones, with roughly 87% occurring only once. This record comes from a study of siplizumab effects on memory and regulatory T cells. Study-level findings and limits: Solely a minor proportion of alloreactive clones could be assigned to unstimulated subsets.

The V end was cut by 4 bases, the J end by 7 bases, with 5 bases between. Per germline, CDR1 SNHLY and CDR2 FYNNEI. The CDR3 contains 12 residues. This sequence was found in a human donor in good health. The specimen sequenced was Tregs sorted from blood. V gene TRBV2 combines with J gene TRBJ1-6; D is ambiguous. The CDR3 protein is CASSAGNSPLHF. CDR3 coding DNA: TGTGCCAGCAGTGCCGGGAATTCACCCCTCCACTTT.